This is a list of T cell receptor beta chains from one sample in a study of blood T cells in healthy people across ages. Using its own MiXCR run on the 5' RACE reads, TCRdb lists one record per CDR3 protein. The sample has 800,000 or so distinct CDR3 sequences, 25% seen once; the top ten hold approximately 4%. The same specimen was also included in a second study, on T cells of mothers and their children.

Material for sequencing was blood. These receptors were taken from a boy between 10 and 17 years old in good health. Both conserved end residues are part of each CDR3. The D gene is left open where the match is weak. Part of the rows lack a size; the others show once, few, many or a class for expanded clones.

v_gene	d_gene	len	j_gene	abundance	CDR3aa	CDR3nt
TRBV20-1	-	14	TRBJ2-3	-	CSARDSGVSDTQYF	TGCAGTGCTAGAGATTCGGGGGTTTCAGATACGCAGTATTTT
TRBV20-1	-	12	TRBJ1-3	-	CSGRDSGNTIYF	TGCAGTGGCCGGGACTCTGGCAACACCATATATTTT
TRBV4-1	-	15	TRBJ1-2	-	CASSQTVSSAYGYTF	TGCGCCAGCAGCCAGACCGTCTCTAGCGCGTATGGCTACACCTTC
TRBV7-9	-	15	TRBJ1-4	-	CASSSTDSTNEKLFF	TGTGCCAGCAGCTCCACGGACAGCACTAATGAAAAACTGTTTTTT
TRBV27	-	12	TRBJ2-7	-	CASGFRIGEQYF	TGTGCCAGTGGGTTCAGGATTGGCGAGCAGTACTTC
TRBV11-2	-	14	TRBJ2-5	few	CASSYRDMQETQYF	TGTGCCAGCAGCTACCGGGACATGCAAGAGACCCAGTACTTC
TRBV2	-	14	TRBJ2-7	-	CASQERAAAYEQYF	TGTGCCAGCCAAGAGCGGGCGGCGGCCTACGAGCAGTACTTC
TRBV5-5	TRBD1	16	TRBJ1-2	few	CASSLAGGQSNYGYTF	TGTGCCAGCAGCTTAGCGGGGGGACAGTCTAACTATGGCTACACCTTC
TRBV27	-	18	TRBJ2-2	-	CASSFDRIVLPNTGELFF	TGTGCCAGCAGTTTCGACAGGATAGTACTTCCAAACACCGGGGAGCTGTTTTTT
TRBV7-2	TRBD2	17	TRBJ2-1	-	CASSLGWGGRWDNEQFF	TGTGCCAGCAGCTTAGGCTGGGGCGGGAGATGGGACAATGAGCAGTTCTTC
TRBV29-1	TRBD1	13	TRBJ1-1	few	CSIQTGGFAEAFF	TGCAGCATCCAGACAGGGGGCTTCGCTGAAGCTTTCTTT
TRBV15	-	13	TRBJ2-3	-	CATSRGLTDTQYF	TGTGCCACCAGCAGAGGACTAACAGATACGCAGTATTTT
TRBV6-8	-	12	TRBJ1-6	-	CASTGPNSPLHF	TGTGCCAGCACGGGACCTAATTCACCCCTCCACTTT
TRBV6-5	TRBD1	15	TRBJ2-7	-	CASSYSTGDWLEQYF	TGTGCCAGCAGTTACTCGACAGGGGACTGGCTCGAGCAGTACTTC
TRBV12-3/TRBV12-4	TRBD2	15	TRBJ2-3	-	CASSFGGVIADTQYF	TGTGCCAGCAGTTTCGGGGGGGTAATCGCAGATACGCAGTATTTT
TRBV4-3	-	17	TRBJ2-7	few	CASSQDRGRIWDYEQYF	TGCGCCAGCAGCCAAGACCGGGGCCGGATCTGGGACTACGAGCAGTACTTC
TRBV5-8	-	15	TRBJ1-6	-	CASSLSGQYNSPLHF	TGTGCCAGCAGCCTCTCTGGACAATATAATTCACCCCTCCACTTT